Here is one TCR beta chain with its context. This specimen comes from a study of spatial heterogeneity in lung cancer. About the study: Consistently, beta-chain sequences turned up in larger numbers than alpha-chain sequences did.

TCRdb reprocessed the 5' RACE reads via MiXCR and lists one record per CDR3 protein. Seen here are 35,000 to 50,000 distinct CDR3 sequences, under 4% observed once, and the top ten hold about 37%. Indicated time point: sample taken at primary tumor resection. The donor group consisted of 55 to 85 patients who had untreated, early-stage non-small cell lung cancer. Whole RNA was taken from tumor, nontumor lung or frozen PBMC; it was then sequenced unsorted. Germline values: CDR1 MNHEY, CDR2 SVGEGT. The CDR3 sequence is 15 residues long. Between the trimmed V and J ends, which lost 5 bases and 5 bases, there was a span of 15 bases.

V usage is TRBV6-2 or TRBV6-3 and J usage is TRBJ1-4; D may be TRBD1 (5 bases). The TCR originated in a male donor with early-stage non-small cell lung cancer. The specimen was normal lung tissue next to the tumor, collected at surgery. The CDR3 region is CASSPRDYPNEKLFF. CDR3 in DNA: TGTGCCAGCAGTCCCCGGGACTATCCCAATGAAAAACTGTTTTTT.